This T cell receptor beta chain was recorded in a study of blood T cell repertoires in COVID-19. Study context: Some COVID-19 samples were acute and others convalescent; all came from the United States, Italy and Spain. T cells, B-cell-depleted T cells, or PBMCs provided the cDNA or gDNA that served as material.

Original data processing: Scientists estimated how many nucleated cells there were by amplifying reference gene primers. TCRdb keeps only in-frame clones here, not all; method: immunoSEQ multiplex PCR. That table supplies the V and J calls and clone size; D and trimming were determined from the DNA. There are about 270,000 clones in the sample; around four fifths occur only once, and around 4.2% lies in the top ten. Trimming took 8 bases from V and 8 from J, leaving 15 bases between them. The CDR3 covers 12 residues. CDR1 and CDR2 from the germline V gene are MNHEY and SVGAGI. The rearrangement uses TRBV6-5 and TRBJ1-2; possibly TRBD1 for D (6 bases). The clonotype was recovered from a woman aged 45-65 years with active or convalescent COVID-19. What was sequenced was peripheral blood. This chain's CDR3 is CASSGTRWGYTF. CDR3 nucleotide sequence: TGTGCCAGCTCGGGGACAAGGTGGGGCTACACCTTC.